One and the same sample provided the 22 T cell receptor beta chains below, sequenced in a study of blood T cell repertoires in COVID-19. The method was immunoSEQ multiplex PCR; TCRdb's version includes in-frame clones alone and lacks a portion of them. The table includes approximately 90,000 clones, about 80% detected once. The specimen was peripheral blood. The receptors originated from a woman aged 80 or over with acute or convalescent COVID-19.

The rearrangement links TRBV6-6 to TRBJ2-5; 10 bases agree with TRBD1. The CDR3 is 14 residues long. Per the germline V gene, CDR1 is MNHNY and CDR2 is SVGAGI (reference sequence). V gave up 6 bases and J gave up 2 bases; unmatched junction bases: 3. In DNA form, the CDR3 reads TGTGCCAGCAGCTGGACAGGGGGACAAGAGACCCAGTACTTC. Its protein is CASSWTGGQETQYF.

CDR3 in amino acids: CASSLYSAGGPKNEQFF. In DNA form, the CDR3 reads TGTGCCAGCAGTTTATATTCGGCGGGAGGGCCGAAAAATGAGCAGTTCTTC. The chain employs TRBV27 and TRBJ2-1; 9 bases are a match to TRBD2. CDR1 and CDR2 (germline): MNHEY, SMNVEV (reference sequence). The CDR3 loop spans 17 amino acids. The J segment lost 7 bases and the V segment lost 1 base, leaving 11 bases of the junction unmatched.

CDR3 amino acids: CASSTLTGVVETQYF. The CDR3 DNA reads TGTGCCAGCAGCACACTGACAGGGGTCGTTGAGACCCAGTACTTC. The genes are TRBV7-9 and TRBJ2-5; 8 positions match TRBD1. The V segment lost 5 bases and the J segment 5 bases; nucleotides outside the gene matches: 10. Germline CDR1 and CDR2: SEHNR and FQNEAQ (reference sequence). The CDR3 covers 15 residues.

The chain links TRBV29-1 to TRBJ2-3; unclear D gene. V lost 1 base, J lost 5 bases, and 7 bases lay in between. Germline loops: CDR1 SQVTM, CDR2 ANQGSEA. The CDR3 is 12 amino acids. CDR3 coding DNA: TGCAGCGTTGAAGTATTGAGAGATACGCAGTATTTT. The encoded protein is CSVEVLRDTQYF.

The V gene is TRBV5-1, the J gene TRBJ1-2, with 7 bases aligning to TRBD1. CDR1 and CDR2 from the germline V gene are SGHRS and YFSETQ. This CDR3 contains 15 residues. V lost 4 bases, J lost 4 bases, and 10 bases stayed unmatched. Here the CDR3 DNA reads TGCGCCAGCAGCCCGGACAGCTCAGGGGGCTATGGCTACACCTTC. It yields the protein CASSPDSSGGYGYTF.

This clone occurred once. The chain recombines TRBV4-2 with TRBJ2-1; D might be TRBD2 (5 bases). CDR1 and CDR2 (germline): LGHNA, YNFKEQ. V lost 1 base to trimming and J lost 7 bases, with 5 bases between them. The CDR3 is 12 amino acids. The CDR3 DNA is TGTGCCAGCAGCCAAGGAGGGAATGAGCAGTTCTTC. Encoded protein: CASSQGGNEQFF.

This chain uses TRBV30 with TRBJ1-2; no clear D. V lost 2 bases and J 6 bases, leaving 13 bases between the germline ends. Germline lookup yields CDR1 GTSNPN and CDR2 SVGIG (reference sequence). The CDR3 length is 13 residues. The CDR3: CAWSRAQEDGYTF. For the CDR3, the DNA is TGTGCCTGGAGTAGGGCTCAGGAGGATGGCTACACCTTC.

The V and J genes are TRBV14 and TRBJ2-2; maybe TRBD2 (5 bases). V was clipped by 0 bases and J by 4 bases, with 9 bases between them. Germline V gene data show CDR1 as SGHDN and CDR2 as FVKESK. The CDR3 is made up of 15 amino acids. CDR3 sequence (DNA): TGTGCCAGCAGCCAAGATCTAGCAGTCACCGGGGAGCTGTTTTTT. It yields the protein CASSQDLAVTGELFF.

The V and J genes are TRBV6-5 and TRBJ2-3, with D unclear. CDR3 length: 14 amino acids. Trimming cost V 2 bases and J 1 base, with 7 bases left between them. Germline-derived CDR1 and CDR2 are MNHEY and SVGAGI. CDR3 loop: CASSYVSGTDTQYF. The CDR3 DNA reads as TGTGCCAGCAGTTACGTCAGTGGCACAGATACGCAGTATTTT.

The chain has TRBV5-1 and TRBJ2-1, with TRBD1 identical over 9 bases. This CDR3 region has 15 residues. Germline trimming cut 4 bases from V and 3 bases from J; bases unmatched to any gene: 5. Germline V CDR1 and CDR2: SGHRS, YFSETQ. The CDR3 coding sequence is TGCGCCAGCAGCACAGGACAGGGGAACTACAATGAGCAGTTCTTC. Its translation is CASSTGQGNYNEQFF.

This chain joins TRBV10-2 and TRBJ1-5; D unresolved. CDR3 length equals 14 residues. Trimming cost V 3 bases and J 0 bases, with 6 bases left between them. CDR1 and CDR2 from the germline V gene are WSHSY and SAAADI. The CDR3 DNA reads TGCGCCAGCAGTGACAGTCATAGCAATCAGCCCCAGCATTTT. It is translated as CASSDSHSNQPQHF.

This chain uses TRBV7-3 with TRBJ1-4, with D tentatively TRBD1 (6 bases). The germline V gene has CDR1 SGHTA and CDR2 FQGTGA. Deletions cut 5 bases from V and 0 bases from J, with 22 bases between. The CDR3 is 19 residues long. The CDR3 DNA follows: TGTGCCAGCAGCGATCGCTGGACAGCCGAACTTGCAACTAATGAAAAACTGTTTTTT. Protein sequence: CASSDRWTAELATNEKLFF.

This clone was seen just once. The rearrangement links TRBV7-8 to TRBJ1-5, with 7 bases aligning to TRBD1. Germline trimming cut 2 bases from V and 0 bases from J; bases unmatched to any gene: 4. The CDR3 sequence is 16 residues long. Germline CDR1 and CDR2: SGHVS and FQNEAQ. CDR3 coding DNA: TGTGCCAGCAGCTTATCAGGGGGGTATAGCAATCAGCCCCAGCATTTT. This codes for CASSLSGGYSNQPQHF.

The rearrangement uses TRBV6-6 and TRBJ2-4; D possibly corresponds to TRBD2 (7 bases). This CDR3 comprises 16 residues. Germline V CDR1 and CDR2: MNHNY, SVGAGI (reference sequence). V gave up 6 bases and J gave up 1 base, with 16 bases separating them. CDR3 in amino acids: CASSRGGGSAKNIQYF. CDR3 nucleotides: TGTGCCAGCAGCCGAGGGGGGGGGAGCGCCAAAAACATTCAGTACTTC.

This chain links TRBV25-1 with TRBJ2-6, with a weak D call TRBD2 (5 bases). V dropped 5 bases and J dropped 0 bases, with 11 bases sitting between them. Germline V gives CDR1 MGHDK, CDR2 SYGVNS. This CDR3 has 16 residues. The DNA for the CDR3 is TGTGCCAGCAGTCCTGGACTGACCTCTGGGGCCAACGTCCTGACTTTC. It translates to CASSPGLTSGANVLTF.

In its sample, this clone was seen once. This chain connects TRBV7-3 to TRBJ2-6; TRBD1 aligns across 9 bases. This CDR3 comprises 16 residues. V dropped 1 base and J dropped 2; count of bases not matched to a gene: 0. CDR1 and CDR2 from the germline V gene are SGHTA and FQGTGA. In DNA, the CDR3 is TGTGCCAGCAGCTTAAGGACAGGGGCTGGGGCCAACGTCCTGACTTTC. This gives the protein CASSLRTGAGANVLTF. Combining the CDR3 with reference TRBV7-3 and TRBJ2-6 gives the whole variable domain GAGVSQTPSNKVTEKGKYVELRCDPISGHTALYWYRQSLGQGPEFLIYFQGTGAADDSGLPNDRFFAVRPEGSVSTLKIQRTERGDSAVYLCASSLRTGAGANVLTFGAGSRLTVL.

The rearrangement joins TRBV2 to TRBJ2-2; maybe TRBD2 (5 bases). The length of the CDR3 is 14 residues. The V gene's germline CDR1 is SNHLY and CDR2 FYNNEI. The V end was cut by 7 bases, the J end by 0 bases, with 9 bases between. The CDR3 coding sequence is TGTGCCAGCAAGGCCGGGACGAACACCGGGGAGCTGTTTTTT. It specifies CASKAGTNTGELFF.

The chain links TRBV7-2 to TRBJ2-7, with TRBD1 matching 11 bases. The CDR3 loop spans 15 amino acids. Germline V lookup: CDR1 SGHTA, CDR2 FQGNSA. Unmatched junction bases numbered 2, after V lost 2 bases and J lost 2 bases. Written as DNA, the CDR3 is TGTGCCAGCAGCTTACGGGACAGGGGGACCTACGAGCAGTACTTC. This encodes CASSLRDRGTYEQYF.

The chain recombines TRBV7-3 with TRBJ1-1; D may be TRBD1 (5 bases). V lost 5 bases and J 4 bases, leaving 17 bases between the germline ends. This CDR3 is 15 amino acids long. Looked up from germline, CDR1 is SGHTA and CDR2 is FQGTGA. The CDR3 is CASSPLKGLGTEAFF. DNA of the CDR3: TGTGCCAGCAGCCCCCTAAAGGGGCTTGGCACTGAAGCTTTCTTT. Complete variable domain (other parts from reference TRBV7-3 and TRBJ1-1): GAGVSQTPSNKVTEKGKYVELRCDPISGHTALYWYRQSLGQGPEFLIYFQGTGAADDSGLPNDRFFAVRPEGSVSTLKIQRTERGDSAVYLCASSPLKGLGTEAFFGQGTRLTVV.

V and J are TRBV7-2 and TRBJ2-1; D is undetermined. V was pared by 5 bases and J by 5 bases, with 13 bases between. CDR1 and CDR2 from the germline V gene are SGHTA and FQGNSA. This CDR3 has 14 amino acids. The chain's CDR3 is CASSPPLANNEQFF. The CDR3 bases are TGTGCCAGCAGCCCGCCACTTGCTAACAATGAGCAGTTCTTC.

The chain is built from TRBV5-1 and TRBJ1-6, with TRBD1 matching 7 bases. V shed 4 bases, J shed 8 bases, and the junction held 12 bases outside the gene matches. This CDR3 spans 16 amino acids. From germline, CDR1 is SGHRS and CDR2 YFSETQ. Here the CDR3 DNA reads TGCGCCAGCAGCATACAGGGGTCCCCGTGGGATTCACCCCTCCACTTT. Its protein product is CASSIQGSPWDSPLHF.

This sequence joins TRBV3-1 (or the pseudogene TRBV3-2) and TRBJ1-2; possibly TRBD1 for D (6 bases). From germline, CDR1 is LGHDT and CDR2 YNNKEL (reference sequence). V lost 6 bases and J 7 bases, leaving 12 bases between the germline ends. This CDR3 region has 12 residues. The CDR3 reads CASRTGSSGYTF. The CDR3 DNA reads TGTGCCAGCAGAACAGGGTCTAGTGGCTACACCTTC.